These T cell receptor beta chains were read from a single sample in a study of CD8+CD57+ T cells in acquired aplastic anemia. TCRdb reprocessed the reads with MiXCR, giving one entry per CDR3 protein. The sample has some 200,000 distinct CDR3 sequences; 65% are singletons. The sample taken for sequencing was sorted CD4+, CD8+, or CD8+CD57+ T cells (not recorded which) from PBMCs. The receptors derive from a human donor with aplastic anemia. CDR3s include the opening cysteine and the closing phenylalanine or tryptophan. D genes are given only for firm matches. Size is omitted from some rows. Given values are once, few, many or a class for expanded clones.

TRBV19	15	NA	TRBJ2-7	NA	CASSIRDSLSYEQYF	TGTGCCAGTAGTATTCGGGACTCCCTCTCCTACGAGCAGTACTTC
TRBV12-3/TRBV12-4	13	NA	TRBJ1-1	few	CASSPTGRTEAFF	TGTGCCAGCAGCCCTACAGGGCGGACTGAAGCTTTCTTT
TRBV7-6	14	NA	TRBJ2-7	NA	CASSPGTLSYEQYF	TGTGCCAGCAGCCCCGGGACCCTATCCTACGAGCAGTACTTC
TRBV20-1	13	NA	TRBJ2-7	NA	CSARVAGVRGQYF	TGCAGTGCCCGTGTAGCAGGAGTACGGGGGCAGTACTTC
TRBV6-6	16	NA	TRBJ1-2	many	CASSYSSGDLGYGYTF	TGTGCCAGCAGTTACTCCTCGGGGGACCTGGGGTATGGCTACACCTTC
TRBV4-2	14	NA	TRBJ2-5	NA	CASSQGTIKETQYF	TGTGCCAGCAGCCAAGGGACTATTAAAGAGACCCAGTACTTC
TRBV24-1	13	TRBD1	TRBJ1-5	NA	CATSGKGAQPQHF	TGTGCCACCAGTGGGAAGGGGGCACAGCCCCAGCATTTT
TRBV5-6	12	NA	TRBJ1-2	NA	CASSLNDYGYTF	TGTGCCAGCAGCTTGAACGACTATGGCTACACCTTC
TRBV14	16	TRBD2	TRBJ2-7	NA	CASSHKTSGGAYEQYF	TGTGCCAGCAGCCATAAGACTAGCGGGGGAGCGTACGAGCAGTACTTC
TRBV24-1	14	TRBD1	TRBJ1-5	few	CATSAGTGRQPQHF	TGTGCCACCAGTGCCGGGACAGGTCGTCAGCCCCAGCATTTT